This passage covers 25 T cell receptor beta chains from one sample sequenced in a study of T cells after yellow fever vaccination. From the 5' RACE reads, TCRdb called clonotypes with MiXCR, one entry per CDR3 protein. The table includes 20,000 to 25,000 distinct CDR3 sequences, 4% to 6% detected once. The starting material was PBMCs, either bulk or a sorted T-cell subset (CD4+, CD8+, memory, or dextramer-sorted; not recorded which), obtained more than 40 days after the first yellow fever vaccination. These TCRs come from a man between 18 and 35 years old who received the YFV17D yellow fever vaccine.

This clonotype was counted ten times or more. The chain employs TRBV5-4 and TRBJ2-1; D is ambiguous. CDR3 length equals 12 residues. Germline values: CDR1 SGHNT, CDR2 YYREEE (reference sequence). Deletions cut 2 bases from V and 4 bases from J, with 4 bases between. For the CDR3, the DNA is TGTGCCAGCAGCTTCCGGTACAATGAGCAGTTCTTC. As protein: CASSFRYNEQFF.

Worth noting for this clonotype: Being one base from a much bigger clone, this may be a read error. This chain joins TRBV4-1 and TRBJ2-1; D is undetermined. The CDR3 has 15 residues. Germline V CDR1 and CDR2: MGHRA, YSYEKL. The V and J ends lost 3 bases and 8 bases respectively, with 17 bases between them. The CDR3 DNA is TGCGCCAGCAGCCAGATCATGGCATTCGTCGATGAGCAGTTCTTC. It encodes CASSQIMAFVDEQFF.

This clonotype was observed at least ten times. The chain couples TRBV29-1 to TRBJ2-3; TRBD1 matches 12 bases. Germline trimming cut 8 bases from V and 0 bases from J; bases unmatched to any gene: 12. CDR1 is SQVTM, CDR2 ANQGSEA, per germline. The CDR3 spans 17 residues. The CDR3 region is CSSEGDRGLLSTDTQYF. For the CDR3, the DNA is TGCAGCTCCGAGGGGGACAGGGGGCTGTTGAGCACAGATACGCAGTATTTT.

The table lists this clonotype with many counts. The chain carries TRBV20-1 and TRBJ2-3; possibly TRBD1 or TRBD2 for D (5 bases each). The germline V gene encodes CDR1 DFQATT and CDR2 SNEGSKA (reference sequence). This CDR3 contains 14 residues. The V and J ends lost 1 base and 8 bases respectively, with 16 bases between them. The CDR3 sequence: CSARVPGPPGTQYF. CDR3 nucleotides: TGCAGTGCTAGAGTTCCGGGGCCTCCTGGTACGCAGTATTTT.

At least ten counts were recorded for this clonotype. The rearrangement uses TRBV7-2 and TRBJ1-2, with TRBD1 matching 8 bases. The V segment lost 2 bases and the J segment 2 bases; nucleotides outside the gene matches: 1. This CDR3 region has 14 residues. CDR1 and CDR2 (germline): SGHTA, FQGNSA. The CDR3 is CASSLWTGNYGYTF. The CDR3 coding sequence is TGTGCCAGCAGCTTATGGACAGGGAACTATGGCTACACCTTC.

This clonotype was counted ten times or more. The chain employs TRBV9 and TRBJ1-5; D unresolved. Trimming took off 0 bases at V and 2 bases at J, with 9 bases between the two ends. Germline lookup yields CDR1 SGDLS and CDR2 YYNGEE. This CDR3 is 15 amino acids long. The CDR3 region has the DNA TGTGCCAGCAGCGTAGGCGGGATGGGCAATCAGCCCCAGCATTTT. Amino acid sequence: CASSVGGMGNQPQHF. The whole variable domain, filled in from reference TRBV9 and TRBJ1-5, reads DSGVTQTPKHLITATGQRVTLRCSPRSGDLSVYWYQQSLDQGLQFLIQYYNGEERAKGNILERFSAQQFPDLHSELNLSSLELGDSALYFCASSVGGMGNQPQHFGDGTRLSIL.

This clonotype was seen ten or more times. The chain uses TRBV6-2 or TRBV6-3 and TRBJ2-1; D might be TRBD1 (6 bases). The CDR3 is 16 amino acids. V was shortened by 4 bases and J by 4 bases, with 17 bases between the two germline ends. In germline, CDR1 is MNHEY, CDR2 SVGEGT. The CDR3 spells CASSLARGRVYNEQFF. In DNA form, the CDR3 reads TGTGCCAGCAGTTTAGCCAGGGGTAGGGTTTACAATGAGCAGTTCTTC.

This clonotype was picked up many times. The chain combines TRBV6-5 with TRBJ2-7, with D possibly being TRBD2 (5 bases). Trimming shortened V by 2 bases and J by 5 bases, and 16 bases separated the two germline ends. The length of the CDR3 is 15 residues. Germline values: CDR1 MNHEY, CDR2 SVGAGI. CDR3 in amino acids: CASSYGLEVGDEQYF. CDR3 sequence (DNA): TGTGCCAGCAGTTACGGTTTGGAGGTAGGAGACGAGCAGTACTTC.

In its sample, this clonotype was seen once. The V and J genes are TRBV7-6 and TRBJ2-1; 7 nucleotides match TRBD2. CDR3 size: 16 residues. Germline assignment: CDR1 SGHVS and CDR2 FNYEAQ. The CDR3 bases are TGTACCCGCAGCTTGGGTTCTAGCGGAACCTACAATGAGCAGTTCTTC. The encoded protein is CTRSLGSSGTYNEQFF.

This clonotype appeared many times. The V and J genes are TRBV5-1 and TRBJ1-2, with D possibly TRBD1 on 6 matching bases. This CDR3 spans 15 amino acids. V was clipped by 2 bases and J by 3 bases, with 14 bases between them. Germline V gene sequence: CDR1 SGHRS, CDR2 YFSETQ. This chain's CDR3 is CASSLQGTLDYGYTF. The CDR3 DNA sequence: TGCGCCAGCAGCTTACAGGGTACCCTTGACTATGGCTACACCTTC.

This clonotype was seen ten or more times. The V and J genes are TRBV4-2 and TRBJ2-3; D unclear. V was cut by 3 bases and J by 3 bases, with 16 bases left in between. In germline, CDR1 is LGHNA, CDR2 YNFKEQ. The CDR3 runs 16 residues. The CDR3 loop reads CASSHPGSAATDTQYF. CDR3 nucleotide sequence: TGTGCCAGCAGCCACCCTGGGTCGGCGGCGACAGATACGCAGTATTTT.

This clonotype was seen a handful of times. This chain joins TRBV5-4 and TRBJ2-3; D is perhaps TRBD1 (5 bases). Per germline, CDR1 SGHNT and CDR2 YYREEE (reference sequence). The CDR3 totals 16 residues. V lost 2 bases and J 0 bases, leaving 13 bases between the germline ends. Here the CDR3 reads CASSLSRVRSTDTQYF. For the CDR3, the DNA is TGTGCCAGCAGCTTAAGCAGGGTGAGGAGCACAGATACGCAGTATTTT.

This clonotype was seen many times. The gene calls are TRBV12-3 or TRBV12-4 and TRBJ1-5; D is perhaps TRBD1 (5 bases). This CDR3 has 14 amino acids. V dropped 3 bases and J dropped 6 bases, with 12 bases sitting between them. CDR3 sequence: CASSFRGVAQPQHF. The CDR3 DNA is TGTGCCAGCAGTTTTCGGGGGGTGGCTCAGCCCCAGCATTTT.

By frequency in the sample, this clonotype is medium-sized (0.01 to 0.1%). The chain joins TRBV28 to TRBJ1-2, with D possibly being TRBD1 (5 bases). Germline V gene sequence: CDR1 MDHEN, CDR2 SYDVKM. The CDR3 consists of 18 residues. Trimming removed 2 bases from V and 6 bases from J, with 25 bases in between. The CDR3 DNA follows: TGTGCCAGCAGTTTAGGCAGGGCCTTCCGGACGGGGGGTAATGGCTACACCTTC. Its translation is CASSLGRAFRTGGNGYTF.

The chain employs TRBV4-2 and TRBJ2-2; TRBD1 is a possible D gene (6 bases). Germline CDR1 and CDR2: LGHNA and YNFKEQ. The length of the CDR3 is 17 residues. The V end lost 0 bases, the J end lost 4 bases, and 15 bases lay between the germline ends. The DNA for the CDR3 is TGTGCCAGCAGCCAAGATACGCTGGGGGCGGGCACCGGGGAGCTGTTTTTT. It encodes CASSQDTLGAGTGELFF.

This clonotype came up many times. CDR3 sequence reads: CSVGGPAGIGTDTQYF. CDR3 DNA: TGCAGCGTTGGGGGACCCGCGGGGATTGGCACAGATACGCAGTATTTT. The J gene is TRBJ2-3, the V gene TRBV29-1; weak D call: TRBD2 (6 bases). This CDR3 spans 16 amino acids. V lost 4 bases and J lost 1, with 18 bases in between. CDR1 is SQVTM, CDR2 ANQGSEA, per germline.

This clonotype occurred many times. The gene calls are TRBV5-4 and TRBJ2-6; D is ambiguous. V was cut by 4 bases and J by 1 base, with 12 bases left in between. Looked up from germline, CDR1 is SGHNT and CDR2 is YYREEE (reference sequence). The CDR3 consists of 16 residues. The CDR3 region has the DNA TGTGCCAGCAGCCAACTTTTCGGGTCTGGGGCCAACGTCCTGACTTTC. Its protein product is CASSQLFGSGANVLTF.

This clonotype was found many times. V is TRBV7-3 and J is TRBJ2-2; no reliable D call. This CDR3 is built from 15 residues. The germline gives CDR1 SGHTA, CDR2 FQGTGA. Trimming took 1 base from V and 5 from J, leaving 11 bases between them. The CDR3 reads CASSLNPPGTGELFF. CDR3 nucleotide sequence: TGTGCCAGCAGCTTAAACCCTCCCGGGACCGGGGAGCTGTTTTTT.

This clonotype has a count of ten or more. The CDR3 sequence: CASSSGAREQYV. The DNA for the CDR3 is TGTGCCAGCAGTTCCGGGGCCCGCGAGCAGTACGTC. The chain links TRBV28 to TRBJ2-7, with D perhaps TRBD1 or TRBD2 (5 bases each). The V gene's germline CDR1 is MDHEN and CDR2 SYDVKM. V dropped 4 bases and J dropped 6 bases, with 10 bases sitting between them. The CDR3 is made up of 12 amino acids.

Turning to this clonotype: Just one base apart from a much larger clone, this may be a read error. The chain recombines TRBV20-1 with TRBJ1-1, with D tentatively TRBD1 (5 bases). Germline V CDR1 and CDR2: DFQATT, SNEGSKA (reference sequence). V shed 2 bases and J shed 10 bases, with 14 bases lying between them. The CDR3 consists of 12 residues. The CDR3 region has the DNA TGCAGTGCTAGACCTTTAGGACACGGAGCTTTCTTT. It specifies CSARPLGHGAFF.

There are many counts of this clonotype. The V and J genes are TRBV25-1 and TRBJ1-2, with 9 bases that match TRBD1. V dropped 2 bases and J dropped 4; count of bases not matched to a gene: 2. This CDR3 has 14 amino acids. CDR1 and CDR2 (germline): MGHDK, SYGVNS. CDR3 sequence (DNA): TGTGCCAGCAGTGAACCGGGACAGGGCTATGGCTACACCTTC. Translating gives CASSEPGQGYGYTF.

This clonotype has a count of ten or more. The chain is built from TRBV20-1 and TRBJ2-1; 11 bases map to TRBD2. This CDR3 is built from 14 residues. The V and J ends lost 3 bases and 8 bases, in that order; junction bases with no gene match: 6. The germline V gene has CDR1 DFQATT and CDR2 SNEGSKA (reference sequence). CDR3 bases: TGCAGTGCTAGTCTTAGCGGGGGGGCCGATGAGCAGTTCTTC. Amino acid sequence: CSASLSGGADEQFF.

This clonotype was counted between two and nine times. The J gene is TRBJ2-3, the V gene TRBV28; 9 bases fit TRBD2. The V segment lost 5 bases and the J segment 4 bases; nucleotides outside the gene matches: 10. Germline CDR1 reads MDHEN; CDR2 reads SYDVKM. The CDR3 runs 16 residues. CDR3 nucleotide sequence: TGTGCCAGCAGTCCACAGCTAGCGGGGAGTTCAGATACGCAGTATTTT. It encodes CASSPQLAGSSDTQYF.

This clonotype was seen ten or more times. J is TRBJ2-2 and V is TRBV7-2; D uncertain. CDR3 length: 14 residues. The ends were cut back, 3 bases at V and 4 bases at J, with 9 bases in the middle. Germline CDR1 and CDR2: SGHTA and FQGNSA. CDR3 loop: CASSFLSPTGELFF. The CDR3, as DNA: TGTGCCAGCAGCTTCTTAAGTCCCACCGGGGAGCTGTTTTTT.

This clonotype was detected many times. The chain recombines TRBV7-2 with TRBJ2-1; 9 bases align to TRBD2. Germline lookup yields CDR1 SGHTA and CDR2 FQGNSA. This CDR3 spans 16 amino acids. V shed 6 bases, J shed 12 bases, and the junction held 18 bases outside the gene matches. The CDR3 protein is CASRPYYAGGKDGQFF. DNA for the CDR3: TGTGCCAGCAGGCCCTACTACGCGGGGGGGAAGGACGGGCAGTTCTTC.